The subject of this entry is one T cell receptor (beta chain). This CDR3 has 16 amino acids. Looked up from germline, CDR1 is SGHRS and CDR2 is YFSETQ. The sample originates from a study of monozygotic twins with inflammatory bowel disease. TCRdb re-called the 5' RACE reads and gives one entry per CDR3 protein, without DNA. With about 160,000 distinct CDR3 sequences in the sample, the ten largest clones hold more than 2.5%. The clonotype originates from a human donor with ulcerative colitis or Crohn's disease, or a healthy co-twin of an affected twin (not recorded which). Material: blood. The chain joins TRBV5-1 to TRBJ2-2; without DNA, the TCRdb call of TRBD1 cannot be checked. CDR3 sequence reads: CASSIGQGGTTGELFF. Using reference TRBV5-1 and TRBJ2-2 for the parts outside the CDR3, the full variable domain is KAGVTQTPRYLIKTRGQQVTLSCSPISGHRSVSWYQQTPGQGLQFLFEYFSETQRNKGNFPGRFSGRQFSNSRSEMNVSTLELGDSALYLCASSIGQGGTTGELFFGEGSRLTVL.